A selection of T cell receptor beta chains follows, all from one sample in a study of blood T cell repertoires in COVID-19. Clones were read by immunoSEQ multiplex PCR, and TCRdb kept only the in-frame ones, dropping some. The sample contains tens of thousands of clones, about 93% of which appear only once. Material: peripheral blood. All receptors derive from a human donor in a cohort sampled during active COVID-19. Each CDR3 is given with its conserved first and last residue. The D gene is left open where the match is weak.

TRBV5-6	NA	TRBJ2-7	14	CASSFYGQNYEQYF	TGTGCCAGCAGCTTCTACGGACAGAACTACGAGCAGTACTTC
TRBV21-1	NA	TRBJ1-2	16	CASSYRDRGGDYGYTF	TGTGCCAGCAGCTACCGGGACAGGGGAGGCGACTATGGCTACACCTTC
TRBV19	TRBD1	TRBJ1-2	15	CASKREGTGGYGYTF	TGTGCCAGTAAGAGGGAGGGGACAGGTGGATATGGCTACACCTTC
TRBV6-5	NA	TRBJ1-5	13	CASSAGSDQPQHF	TGTGCCAGCAGCGCAGGGTCGGATCAGCCCCAGCATTTT
TRBV7-9	NA	TRBJ2-6	19	CASSLAYRDMSSGANVLTF	TGTGCCAGCAGCTTAGCTTATCGGGATATGAGCTCTGGGGCCAACGTCCTGACTTTC
TRBV6-2/TRBV6-3	TRBD1	TRBJ1-1	19	CASSWNPGRDRGLGTEAFF	TGTGCCAGCAGCTGGAACCCCGGCCGGGACAGGGGGCTGGGCACTGAAGCTTTCTTT
TRBV21-1	NA	TRBJ2-7	19	CASSPLGGRRPYPHYEQYF	TGTGCCAGCAGCCCCCTCGGGGGACGCAGACCCTACCCCCACTACGAGCAGTACTTC
TRBV21-1	NA	TRBJ1-6	20	CASSKGMGQGGLAYNSPLHF	TGTGCCAGCAGCAAGGGTATGGGGCAGGGGGGCCTGGCCTATAATTCACCCCTCCACTTT
TRBV6-2/TRBV6-3	TRBD2	TRBJ2-7	18	CASSGTGTSGYPLYEQYF	TGTGCCAGCAGTGGAACCGGGACTAGCGGGTACCCTCTATACGAGCAGTACTTC
TRBV27	NA	TRBJ1-4	15	CASTRFRGKEEKLFF	TGTGCCAGCACGAGGTTTCGGGGAAAGGAAGAAAAACTGTTTTTT
TRBV23-1	NA	TRBJ1-1	17	CASSQSFRTSVDGEAFF	TGCGCCAGCAGTCAATCATTCAGGACAAGTGTAGATGGTGAAGCTTTCTTT
TRBV27	NA	TRBJ1-1	12	CASSLGGAEAFF	TGTGCCAGCTCTCTGGGGGGAGCTGAAGCTTTCTTT
TRBV7-9	NA	TRBJ1-3	16	CASSLARGSSGNTIYF	TGTGCCAGCAGCTTAGCCCGGGGGAGCTCTGGAAACACCATATATTTT